These T cell receptor beta chains were read from a single sample in a study of identical twins. TCRdb reprocessed the 5' RACE reads via MiXCR and lists one record per CDR3 protein. The repertoire holds hundreds of thousands of distinct CDR3 sequences, around 6.9% seen once, with around 2.1% in the top ten. These data also formed part of another study, on yellow fever vaccine responses in identical twins.

Sequenced: memory (CD45RO+) T cells sorted from blood. The receptor set was obtained from a woman between 18 and 30 years old in good health. CDR3s include the opening cysteine and the closing phenylalanine or tryptophan. A D gene is named only where the DNA matches it firmly. Clone size appears in some rows only: once, few, many, or a class for an expanded clone.

abundance	j_gene	d_gene	v_gene	CDR3nt	CDR3aa
few	TRBJ2-2	-	TRBV19	TGTGCCAGTAGTCATCGAGGAGAAAACACCGGGGAGCTGTTTTTT	CASSHRGENTGELFF
many	TRBJ2-1	TRBD1	TRBV5-5	TGTGCCAGCAGCTTAGGGACAGGGACTCCCAATGAGCAGTTCTTC	CASSLGTGTPNEQFF
-	TRBJ1-1	TRBD1	TRBV15	TGTGCCACCAGCAGAGGTCCCCGTTCCGGGACAGGGACTGAAGCTTTCTTT	CATSRGPRSGTGTEAFF
-	TRBJ1-1	-	TRBV6-2/TRBV6-3	TGTGCCAGCAGAACGGCAGGGGCTGGCACTGAAGCTTTCTTT	CASRTAGAGTEAFF
-	TRBJ2-1	-	TRBV6-2/TRBV6-3	TGTGCCAGCAGTTACGCGGGCAGGGCGGATGAGCAGTTCTTC	CASSYAGRADEQFF
many	TRBJ2-1	TRBD2	TRBV29-1	TGCAGCGTAAACAGACTAGCGGGAGATGAGCAGTTCTTC	CSVNRLAGDEQFF
few	TRBJ2-5	TRBD1	TRBV12-3/TRBV12-4	TGTGCCAGCAGCCTCCCTCCGGGACAGGGGACGGAGACCCAGTACTTC	CASSLPPGQGTETQYF
-	TRBJ2-7	TRBD2	TRBV11-3	TGTGCCAGCAGCTCCGGATGGGGGGGCGAGCAGTACTTC	CASSSGWGGEQYF
-	TRBJ2-7	-	TRBV7-3	TGTGCCAGCAGTCGCGGCGGGGCCTACGAGCAGTACTTC	CASSRGGAYEQYF
-	TRBJ2-7	-	TRBV14	TGTGCCAGCAGCCAAGAGCGGAGGATCTACGAGCAGTACTTC	CASSQERRIYEQYF
many	TRBJ2-4	-	TRBV4-1	TGCGCCAGCAGCCCAGCTGGGGCAAACATTCAGTACTTC	CASSPAGANIQYF
many	TRBJ2-1	-	TRBV5-1	TGCGCCAGCAGCTTACACAATGAGCAGTTCTTC	CASSLHNEQFF
few	TRBJ1-2	-	TRBV7-8	TGTGCCAGCGGGCAGCGTATATATGGCTACACCTTC	CASGQRIYGYTF
few	TRBJ2-7	-	TRBV20-1	TGCAGTGCTTCCACCTACAGTGAAACCTACGAGCAGTACTTC	CSASTYSETYEQYF
many	TRBJ2-1	TRBD2	TRBV29-1	TGCAGCGCTCCGTTAAGCGGGAGTTTAGATGAGCAGTTCTTC	CSAPLSGSLDEQFF
-	TRBJ2-1	-	TRBV5-4	TGTGCCAGCAGCCTGGGGGGTCCATCGAGCTCCTACAATGAGCAGTTCTTC	CASSLGGPSSSYNEQFF
-	TRBJ1-1	-	TRBV3-1	TGTGCCAGCAGCCAAGCGGGGTCGCCCACTGAAGCTTTCTTT	CASSQAGSPTEAFF
few	TRBJ2-7	TRBD2	TRBV20-1	TGCAGTGCTAGAGAATGGGGAGCGGGAACCTACGAGCAGTACTTC	CSAREWGAGTYEQYF
many	TRBJ1-2	-	TRBV12-3/TRBV12-4	TGTGCCAGCAGGGAGGGACTCACGATTAACTATGGCTACACCTTC	CASREGLTINYGYTF
-	TRBJ2-2	-	TRBV3-1	TGTGCCAGCAGCCAAGGCTTGTCAACCTCGAACACCGGGGAGCTGTTTTTT	CASSQGLSTSNTGELFF
few	TRBJ2-7	-	TRBV6-1	TGTGCCAGCAGACCACAGGACGTACCCGAGCAGTACTTC	CASRPQDVPEQYF
many	TRBJ1-6	TRBD1	TRBV6-1	TGTGCCAGCACCCGGGACAGGCTCACCCTTAGCTCCTATAATTCACCCCTCCACTTT	CASTRDRLTLSSYNSPLHF
few	TRBJ2-2	TRBD2	TRBV11-1	TGTGCCAGCCTATGGGGGACACCCGAACGGGGGGGCCTGCACGGGGAGCTGTTTTTT	CASLWGTPERGGLHGELFF